This TCR beta chain emerged from a study of CD8+ T cells in alopecia areata. General study results and limits: Normal skin's resident alphabeta T cells are sequenced alongside lesional scalp T cells. While patients received tofacitinib, many expanded lesional clones remained present in scalp and blood.

The CDR3 has 16 amino acids. V gave up 1 base and J gave up 5 bases, with 12 bases separating them. In germline, CDR1 is KGHSH, CDR2 LQKENI. Noted treatment: oral pan-JAK inhibitor, 5-10 mg twice daily. Patients with alopecia areata provided lesional scalp punch biopsies as well as peripheral blood. RNA was extracted and reverse transcribed into cDNA as the sequencing template. The protocol was immunoSEQ multiplex PCR, while the TCRdb copy is restricted to in-frame clones and leaves out a portion. Among under 200,000 clones listed, less than 80% were seen once. As concerns this clone: Its antigen is not identified.

This specimen was CD4+ T cells sorted from blood, taken at week 24, from a patient treated with tofacitinib. The V gene is TRBV18, the J gene TRBJ1-6; D uncertain. The receptor was derived from a human donor with alopecia areata. The CDR3 reads CASSPRAPRNNSPLHF. The CDR3 region has the DNA TGTGCCAGCTCACCACGGGCACCAAGAAATAATTCACCCCTCCACTTT.